This is a list of T cell receptor beta chains from one sample in a study of T cells in Graves' hyperthyroidism and ophthalmopathy. TCRdb fed the multiplex PCR reads into MiXCR, producing one record per CDR3 protein. The table lists 650,000 to 850,000 distinct CDR3 sequences, approximately 18% of them singletons, with around 15% in the top ten. Sequencing used blood. The receptors come from a woman aged 50 to 60 with Graves' hyperthyroidism that later progressed to Graves' ophthalmopathy. The CDR3 runs from the conserved cysteine through the conserved F or W. The D gene is left open where the match is weak. Rows may omit the clone size; those that give it use once, few, many or a size class.

DNA: .
CDR3: CASSFGPGLEAFF
size: few
D: .
J: TRBJ1-1
V: TRBV7-9

DNA: TGTGCCAGCAGTTACGATGGGGGTGGTGGCACTGAAGCTTTCTTT
CDR3: CASSYDGGGGTEAFF
size: many
D: .
J: TRBJ1-1
V: TRBV6-5

DNA: TGTGCCATCAGGGACGTCGTTGGCAGTCCTAACTATGGCTACACCTTC
CDR3: CAIRDVVGSPNYGYTF
size: few
D: .
J: TRBJ1-2
V: TRBV10-3

DNA: TGTGCCAGTACCGTTCTGGGGCTAGTGAACTATGGCTACACCTTC
CDR3: CASTVLGLVNYGYTF
size: .
D: .
J: TRBJ1-2
V: TRBV19

DNA: TGCAGTGCTAGCGGGACGGAAAGGTCCGATCAGCCCCAGCATTTT
CDR3: CSASGTERSDQPQHF
size: .
D: .
J: TRBJ1-5
V: TRBV20-1

DNA: TGTGCCAGCGGAACTAACAGGGCGTTCCCCAATGAGCAGTTCTTC
CDR3: CASGTNRAFPNEQFF
size: many
D: .
J: TRBJ2-1
V: TRBV3-1

DNA: TGTGCCAGCAGTCGAGGACAGGGGGCCGGGGATGGTGAAAAACTGTTTTTT
CDR3: CASSRGQGAGDGEKLFF
size: .
D: TRBD1
J: TRBJ1-4
V: TRBV6-1

DNA: TGTGCCAGCAGTTACTCGAGACCCGGGGGCGCCCGGAATTCACCCCTCCACTTT
CDR3: CASSYSRPGGARNSPLHF
size: .
D: .
J: TRBJ1-6
V: TRBV6-5

DNA: TGCAGTGCCGAGGGACTTGGCACAGATACGCAGTATTTT
CDR3: CSAEGLGTDTQYF
size: many
D: .
J: TRBJ2-3
V: TRBV20-1

DNA: TGCAGTGCTAGAGAGCACGGGATGCTGGGATTGAACACTGAAGCTTTCTTT
CDR3: CSAREHGMLGLNTEAFF
size: .
D: .
J: TRBJ1-1
V: TRBV20-1

DNA: TGTGCCATCAGTGAGTCGATTTCAGGGGGGATCTACAATGAGCAGTTCTTC
CDR3: CAISESISGGIYNEQFF
size: few
D: .
J: TRBJ2-1
V: TRBV10-3

DNA: TGTGCCAGCAGCTTATTAGAGTTCGGCACATCCTACGAGCAGTACTTC
CDR3: CASSLLEFGTSYEQYF
size: few
D: .
J: TRBJ2-7
V: TRBV7-9

DNA: TGCGCCAGCCACGTAGCGGGGGGATCAGAGACCCAGTACTTC
CDR3: CASHVAGGSETQYF
size: few
D: TRBD2
J: TRBJ2-5
V: TRBV5-1

DNA: TGTGCCAGCAGTGGGCGGACCTACGAGCAGTACTTC
CDR3: CASSGRTYEQYF
size: few
D: .
J: TRBJ2-7
V: TRBV27

DNA: TGTGCCAGCAGTGTGAGGGGTCGGGATGAGCAGTTCTTC
CDR3: CASSVRGRDEQFF
size: .
D: .
J: TRBJ2-1
V: TRBV2

DNA: TGCGCCAGCATGGGACAGGGGGGAAATGAGCAGTTCTTC
CDR3: CASMGQGGNEQFF
size: few
D: TRBD1
J: TRBJ2-1
V: TRBV10-1

DNA: TGTGCCAGCAGCCACGGGGGGCTGAATTCACCCCTCCACTTT
CDR3: CASSHGGLNSPLHF
size: many
D: .
J: TRBJ1-6
V: TRBV12-3/TRBV12-4

DNA: TGTGCCAGCAGTGAGTCGGGCAGGCTCCAAGAGACCCAGTACTTC
CDR3: CASSESGRLQETQYF
size: many
D: .
J: TRBJ2-5
V: TRBV6-1

DNA: TGTGCCAGCAGTTACACGCAGACGGTCGGCAATGAGCAGTTCTTC
CDR3: CASSYTQTVGNEQFF
size: many
D: .
J: TRBJ2-1
V: TRBV6-5

DNA: TGCAGTGCTCCCCGCCAGGACAGGGCCGGTGGCTACACCTTC
CDR3: CSAPRQDRAGGYTF
size: many
D: TRBD1
J: TRBJ1-2
V: TRBV20-1

DNA: TGTGCCTGGGCGGGGGAGTACGAGCAGTACTTC
CDR3: CAWAGEYEQYF
size: many
D: TRBD2
J: TRBJ2-7
V: TRBV30

DNA: TGTGCCAGCAGCCAAGCAGACAGGGTTAATTCACCCCTCCACTTT
CDR3: CASSQADRVNSPLHF
size: .
D: TRBD1
J: TRBJ1-6
V: TRBV3-1

DNA: TGTGCCAGCTCACGGGAATACCGGGACAGGGGTCAAGAGACCCAGTACTTC
CDR3: CASSREYRDRGQETQYF
size: many
D: TRBD1
J: TRBJ2-5
V: TRBV18

DNA: TGTGCCAGCACCAAGCAGGACCTTGACACTGAAGCTTTCTTT
CDR3: CASTKQDLDTEAFF
size: many
D: .
J: TRBJ1-1
V: TRBV2

DNA: TGTGCCAGCAGCGGTCTAGGGTGGGAGACCCAGTACTTC
CDR3: CASSGLGWETQYF
size: .
D: .
J: TRBJ2-5
V: TRBV7-2

DNA: TGTGCCAGCAGCCACCCTCCTAGCACAGATACGCAGTATTTT
CDR3: CASSHPPSTDTQYF
size: .
D: .
J: TRBJ2-3
V: TRBV3-1

DNA: TGTGCCATTTCGGACAACCAGAAGCAGTACTTC
CDR3: CAISDNQKQYF
size: .
D: .
J: TRBJ2-7
V: TRBV10-3

DNA: TGTGCCAGCAGCTTGGGAGACAGGACTAATGAAAAACTGTTTTTT
CDR3: CASSLGDRTNEKLFF
size: many
D: .
J: TRBJ1-4
V: TRBV5-1

DNA: TGTGCCAGCAGCTTATACGGACTAGACTATGGCTACACCTTC
CDR3: CASSLYGLDYGYTF
size: few
D: .
J: TRBJ1-2
V: TRBV7-2

DNA: TGTGCCAGCAGCCCCACTAGCGGGGGCTGGGATGAGCAGTTCTTC
CDR3: CASSPTSGGWDEQFF
size: many
D: TRBD2
J: TRBJ2-1
V: TRBV3-1

DNA: TGTGCCAGCAGTTTGTCAGGGGCCCTCTTCTACGAGCAGTACTTC
CDR3: CASSLSGALFYEQYF
size: .
D: .
J: TRBJ2-7
V: TRBV12-3/TRBV12-4

DNA: TGCGCCAGCAGTGCCCGGGCCGGGAGCTCCTACAATGAGCAGTTCTTC
CDR3: CASSARAGSSYNEQFF
size: once
D: .
J: TRBJ2-1
V: TRBV10-1

DNA: TGTGCCAGCAGCCAGGGGTCCTACGAGCAGTACTTC
CDR3: CASSQGSYEQYF
size: many
D: .
J: TRBJ2-7
V: TRBV3-1

DNA: TGTGCCTCCGGGGGGGCGATTGAAGCTTTCTTT
CDR3: CASGGAIEAFF
size: few
D: .
J: TRBJ1-1
V: TRBV7-9